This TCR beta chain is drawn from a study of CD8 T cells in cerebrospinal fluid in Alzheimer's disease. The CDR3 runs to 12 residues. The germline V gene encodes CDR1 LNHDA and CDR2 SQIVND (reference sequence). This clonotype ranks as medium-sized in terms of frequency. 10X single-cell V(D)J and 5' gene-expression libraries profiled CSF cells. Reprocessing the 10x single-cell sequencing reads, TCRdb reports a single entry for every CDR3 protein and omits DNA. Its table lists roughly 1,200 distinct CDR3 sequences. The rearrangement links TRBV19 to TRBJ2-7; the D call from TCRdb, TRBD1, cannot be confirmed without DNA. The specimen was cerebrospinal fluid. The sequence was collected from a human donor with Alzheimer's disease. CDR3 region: CASSPTGYEQYF.